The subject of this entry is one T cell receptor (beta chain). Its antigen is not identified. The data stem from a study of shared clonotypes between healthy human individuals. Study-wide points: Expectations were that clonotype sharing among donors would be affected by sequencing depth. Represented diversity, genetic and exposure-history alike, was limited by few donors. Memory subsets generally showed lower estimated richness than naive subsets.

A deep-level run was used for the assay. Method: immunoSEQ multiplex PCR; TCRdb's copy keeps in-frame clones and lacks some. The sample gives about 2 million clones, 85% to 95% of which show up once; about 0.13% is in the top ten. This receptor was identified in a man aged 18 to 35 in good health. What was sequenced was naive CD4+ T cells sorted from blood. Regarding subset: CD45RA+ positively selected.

The CDR3: CASSNRVLETQYF. CDR3 sequence (DNA): TGTGCCAGCAGCAACAGGGTCCTAGAGACCCAGTACTTC. The chain has TRBV28 and TRBJ2-5; D might be TRBD1 (6 bases). The V end was cut by 6 bases, the J end by 4 bases, with 12 bases between. Germline CDR1 reads MDHEN; CDR2 reads SYDVKM. CDR3 length: 13 amino acids.